The clone carrying this TCR beta chain has more than one count but fewer than ten. Its target is not known. Template switching, a step in the protocol, added a universal primer site, and cDNA carried unique molecular identifiers. TCRdb itself ran the 5' RACE reads through MiXCR, one entry per CDR3 protein. The sample holds hundreds of thousands of distinct CDR3 sequences, around 15% seen once. This record belongs to a study of identical twins. Study results and caveats: Beta out-of-frame sequences showed weaker excess twin sharing. Memory repertoires lacked the insertion deficit that abundant cord blood beta clonotypes showed.

Trimming shortened V by 3 bases and J by 0 bases, and 9 bases separated the two germline ends. The CDR3 length is 13 residues. Germline loops: CDR1 DFQATT, CDR2 SNEGSKA (reference sequence). The specimen sequenced was memory (CD45RO+) T cells sorted from blood. This sequence joins TRBV20-1 and TRBJ2-7; D remains unclear. This clonotype was obtained from a woman in her late teens or twenties in good health. The CDR3 DNA follows: TGCAGTGCTAGTTTTAAAAGCTCCTACGAGCAGTACTTC. The encoded protein is CSASFKSSYEQYF.